The 22 T cell receptor beta chains given below trace back to one sample, sequenced in a study of immune cell composition in non-small cell lung cancer. The protocol was immunoSEQ multiplex PCR, while the TCRdb copy is restricted to in-frame clones and leaves out a portion. The data hold about 10,000 clones, with almost 70% observed a single time. The sample comprised lung tumor tissue. Receptors were obtained from a human donor with non-small cell lung cancer.

The CDR3 nucleotides read TGTGCCAGTAGTCCCGGGTCGGGGAGGACTGAAGCTTTCTTT. Translated, it gives CASSPGSGRTEAFF. V usage is TRBV19 and J usage is TRBJ1-1; D not resolved. This CDR3 has 14 amino acids. V was shortened by 5 bases and J by 5 bases, with 15 bases between the two germline ends. Germline CDR1 is LNHDA and CDR2 is SQIVND (reference sequence).

The genes are TRBV7-2 and TRBJ2-2, with D perhaps TRBD1 (6 bases). V lost 5 bases to trimming and J lost 0 bases, with 16 bases between them. Germline values: CDR1 SGHTA, CDR2 FQGNSA. CDR3 length equals 17 residues. CDR3 sequence (DNA): TGTGCCAGCAGCAAATTTAGGACAGCTCCGAACACCGGGGAGCTGTTTTTT. Amino acids: CASSKFRTAPNTGELFF.

The rearrangement uses TRBV2 and TRBJ2-5, with a tentative D call TRBD2 (7 bases). V was shortened by 8 bases and J by 5 bases, with 18 bases between the two germline ends. The CDR3 consists of 14 residues. CDR1 is SNHLY, CDR2 FYNNEI, per germline. CDR3 region: CASLRWGGRETQYF. The CDR3 coding sequence is TGTGCCAGCCTGCGATGGGGGGGCCGGGAGACCCAGTACTTC.

The V call is TRBV10-2, the J call TRBJ2-2; 8 bases match TRBD2. The CDR3 spans 14 residues. Germline V gives CDR1 WSHSY, CDR2 SAAADI. V lost 4 bases to trimming and J lost 6 bases; unmatched junction nucleotides: 4. Here the CDR3 reads CASSAALAAGELFF. The CDR3 DNA reads as TGCGCCAGCAGTGCGGCACTAGCGGCCGGGGAGCTGTTTTTT.

This clone has a single count. The rearrangement uses TRBV14 and TRBJ2-7, with TRBD1 identical over 8 bases. Germline CDR1 SGHDN, CDR2 FVKESK. Unmatched junction bases numbered 11, after V lost 4 bases and J lost 3 bases. The CDR3 runs to 16 residues. CDR3 DNA sequence: TGTGCCAGCAGCCCCGGGCTCCAGGGGGCAGGCTACGAGCAGTACTTC. It translates to CASSPGLQGAGYEQYF.

The V call is TRBV20-1, the J call TRBJ2-5; either TRBD1 or TRBD2 may supply D (5 bases each). The germline CDR1 and CDR2 sequences are DFQATT and SNEGSKA (reference sequence). The CDR3 totals 11 residues. The CDR3 nucleotides read TGCGGAGGACAAGTTCAAGAGACCCAGTACTTC. This encodes CGGQVQETQYF.

This clone was seen only a few times. The chain employs TRBV11-2 and TRBJ1-1, with D perhaps TRBD1 (6 bases). In germline, CDR1 is SGHAT, CDR2 FQNNGV. Trimming took off 8 bases at V and 8 bases at J, with 12 bases between the two ends. This CDR3 has 11 residues. The CDR3 region is CASGSGTEAFF. DNA for the CDR3: TGTGCCAGCGGCTCCGGGACAGAAGCTTTCTTT.

The V gene is TRBV4-1, the J gene TRBJ2-2, with D uncertain. Germline V gene data show CDR1 as MGHRA and CDR2 as YSYEKL. The V gene lost 4 bases and the J gene lost 4 bases, with 4 bases spanning the gap. This CDR3 region has 12 residues. CDR3 sequence (DNA): TGCGCCAGCAGCCCTATCACCGGGGAGCTGTTTTTT. Protein: CASSPITGELFF.

The CDR3 coding sequence is TGTGCCAGCAGCTTAGGGCAGGGCGAAGCTTTCTTT. Encoded protein: CASSLGQGEAFF. The chain recombines TRBV7-9 with TRBJ1-1; D possibly corresponds to TRBD1 (5 bases). Germline CDR1 SEHNR, CDR2 FQNEAQ (reference sequence). This CDR3 contains 12 residues. V shed 1 base and J shed 8 bases, with 8 bases lying between them.

This chain joins TRBV11-3 and TRBJ2-1, with 7 bases fitting TRBD2. Trimming cost V 0 bases and J 7 bases; bases outside gene matches: 6. The CDR3 runs to 15 residues. From germline, CDR1 is SGHNT and CDR2 YENEEA. The DNA of the CDR3 is TGTGCCAGCAGCTTAGACACGGGAGGAGCTAATGAGCAGTTCTTC. This sequence encodes CASSLDTGGANEQFF.

This clone was detected only a few times. The rearrangement joins TRBV6-5 to TRBJ2-7; D remains ambiguous. V gave up 2 bases and J gave up 4 bases, with 9 bases separating them. The CDR3 extends over 13 amino acids. The V gene's germline CDR1 is MNHEY and CDR2 SVGAGI. CDR3 DNA: TGTGCCAGCAGTTACGGAGTGGGGTACGAGCAGTACTTC. Translating it yields CASSYGVGYEQYF.

V is TRBV10-3 and J is TRBJ1-5; D unresolved. Between the trimmed V and J ends, which lost 4 bases and 1 base, there was a span of 8 bases. Germline-derived CDR1 and CDR2 are ENHRY and SYGVKD. CDR3 length: 14 residues. The CDR3, as DNA: TGTGCCATCAGTGTGGACGGGAGCAATCAGCCCCAGCATTTT. This codes for CAISVDGSNQPQHF.

The V call is TRBV5-4, the J call TRBJ1-2; D is unclear. V lost 5 bases to trimming and J lost 0 bases, with 11 bases between them. The germline CDR1 and CDR2 sequences are SGHNT and YYREEE (reference sequence). The CDR3 runs 14 residues. In DNA, the CDR3 is TGTGCCAGCAGAACCCAACCAACTAACTATGGCTACACCTTC. It yields the protein CASRTQPTNYGYTF.

J is TRBJ1-2 and V is TRBV6-1; D call uncertain. V was shortened by 6 bases and J by 5 bases, with 13 bases between the two germline ends. The CDR3 has 13 residues. The germline V gene has CDR1 MNHNS and CDR2 SASEGT. This CDR3 reads CASSDRLGYGYTF. Written as DNA, the CDR3 is TGTGCCAGCAGCGATAGGTTGGGGTATGGCTACACCTTC.

This rearrangement joins TRBV7-2 to TRBJ2-4; 10 bases align to TRBD2. This CDR3 is 16 amino acids long. V lost 3 bases, J lost 4 bases, and 6 bases stayed unmatched. Germline V gives CDR1 SGHTA, CDR2 FQGNSA. CDR3 residues: CASSFQRGGRKNIQYF. The CDR3, as DNA: TGTGCCAGCAGCTTCCAGCGGGGGGGCCGTAAAAACATTCAGTACTTC.

The chain uses TRBV5-3 and TRBJ2-5; TRBD1 might be the D (6 bases). TRBV5-3 has ORF status, its function being uncertain. This CDR3 spans 17 amino acids. Trimming shortened V by 2 bases and J by 1 base, and 18 bases separated the two germline ends. CDR3: CARSFPGHPYFQETQYF. As DNA, the CDR3 is TGTGCCAGAAGCTTCCCGGGACACCCCTACTTCCAAGAGACCCAGTACTTC.

The V gene is TRBV4-1, the J gene TRBJ1-5; 7 nucleotides agree with TRBD1. The CDR3 runs 16 residues. Germline trimming cut 1 base from V and 5 bases from J; bases unmatched to any gene: 8. Germline values: CDR1 MGHRA, CDR2 YSYEKL. The CDR3 loop reads CASSQGIDRADQPQHF. CDR3 DNA: TGCGCCAGCAGCCAAGGGATCGACAGGGCGGATCAGCCCCAGCATTTT.

This clone was counted a few times. This rearrangement joins TRBV30 to TRBJ1-2; 8 bases align to TRBD1. After removal of 3 bases from V and 2 bases from J, the junction contained 8 bases not matched to a gene. Germline loops: CDR1 GTSNPN, CDR2 SVGIG (reference sequence). The CDR3 is made up of 15 amino acids. CDR3 in DNA: TGTGCCTGGAGCACATGGACAGGGTTAAACTATGGCTACACCTTC. Amino acid sequence: CAWSTWTGLNYGYTF. Based on the CDR3 plus reference TRBV30 and TRBJ1-2, the full variable domain is SQTIHQWPATLVQPVGSPLSLECTVEGTSNPNLYWYRQAAGRGLQLLFYSVGIGQISSEVPQNLSASRPQDRQFILSSKKLLLSDSGFYLCAWSTWTGLNYGYTFGSGTRLTVV.

This chain uses TRBV4-3 with TRBJ2-2, with D tentatively TRBD2 (6 bases). The CDR3 contains 19 residues. The germline V gene encodes CDR1 LGHNA and CDR2 YSLEER. With 0 bases removed from V and 5 bases from J, the gap between germline ends came to 22 bases. The CDR3 reads CASSQDLVVSGGRTGELFF. The DNA for the CDR3 is TGCGCCAGCAGCCAAGATCTGGTTGTCTCTGGGGGGAGAACCGGGGAGCTGTTTTTT.

V is TRBV28 and J is TRBJ1-2; 7 nucleotides match TRBD1. Unmatched junction bases numbered 17, after V lost 6 bases and J lost 4 bases. Germline CDR1 is MDHEN and CDR2 is SYDVKM. The CDR3 loop spans 17 amino acids. CDR3 DNA: TGTGCCAGCAGCCTCGCCGGGACAGCGATCTCGACCTATGGCTACACCTTC. Protein product: CASSLAGTAISTYGYTF.

The rearrangement links TRBV5-1 to TRBJ1-4; perhaps TRBD1 as D (6 bases). Between the trimmed V and J ends, which lost 4 bases and 8 bases, there was a span of 21 bases. The germline CDR1 and CDR2 sequences are SGHRS and YFSETQ. The CDR3 spans 16 residues. CDR3: CASSPIGAAGVEKLFF. In nucleotides, the CDR3 is TGCGCCAGCAGCCCTATTGGAGCCGCAGGGGTAGAAAAACTGTTTTTT.

This chain connects TRBV10-3 to TRBJ1-5, with TRBD1 identical over 8 bases. The ends lost 6 bases at V and 5 bases at J; junction bases unmatched: 9. The CDR3 is made up of 15 amino acids. CDR1 is ENHRY and CDR2 is SYGVKD in the germline V gene. This chain's CDR3 is CAISDGQGYDQPQHF. In nucleotides, the CDR3 is TGTGCCATCAGCGACGGACAGGGTTATGATCAGCCCCAGCATTTT.